The subject of this entry is one T cell receptor (beta chain). These data belong to a study of blood T cell repertoires in COVID-19. In the study overall: Whether acute or convalescent, the COVID-19 samples came from the United States, Italy and Spain.

Each participant's cohort was designated according to participant-reported clinical history. Assay: immunoSEQ multiplex PCR; the TCRdb copy retains only in-frame clones and omits some. The sample carries some 350,000 clones, more than 75% recorded once. With 5 bases clipped from V and 13 bases from J, the junction kept 9 bases outside the gene matches. The CDR3 is 13 amino acids. The germline gives CDR1 MNHEY, CDR2 SMNVEV (reference sequence). What was sequenced was PBMCs or T cells enriched from blood (not recorded which). The TCR originated in a woman aged 25-40 years who had recovered from COVID-19. The V call is TRBV27, the J call TRBJ2-3, with 10 bases lining up with TRBD2. Here the CDR3 DNA reads TGTGCCAGCAGTATACGAACTAGCGGGGTGGAGTATTTT. It is translated as CASSIRTSGVEYF.